Listed below are T cell receptor beta chains from one sample, sequenced in a study of blood T cell repertoires in COVID-19. Generated by immunoSEQ multiplex PCR, the TCRdb table keeps only in-frame clones and is missing some. The data show 250,000 to 400,000 clones, about nine tenths seen once. The sequencing sample was made of peripheral blood. The receptors were sampled from a man in his fifties with active or convalescent COVID-19. Both conserved end residues are part of each CDR3. Each record gives: J gene, V gene, D gene, clone size, CDR3 DNA, CDR3 protein. The D gene is left open where the match is weak. Only part of the rows carry a size: once, few, many, or a class if the clone is expanded.

>TRBJ1-2|TRBV6-5|NA|NA
TGTGCCAGCAGACAATCGGGAGGGCCTAACTATGGCTACACCTTC
CASRQSGGPNYGYTF
>TRBJ2-3|TRBV29-1|NA|NA
TGCAGCGTTGAACTGGGGGGTGGAGCAGATACGCAGTATTTT
CSVELGGGADTQYF
>TRBJ1-1|TRBV6-6|NA|NA
TGTGCCAGCAGTACCACTCAGGGGAACACTGAAGCTTTCTTT
CASSTTQGNTEAFF
>TRBJ1-1|TRBV19|NA|few
TGTGCCAGTAGCAGGAGGGGTTTGACGAACACTGAAGCTTTCTTT
CASSRRGLTNTEAFF
>TRBJ2-1|TRBV18|NA|once
TGTGCCAGCTCACCCCGACCGAGACGGAGAGCCACCTACAATGAGCAGTTCTTC
CASSPRPRRRATYNEQFF
>TRBJ2-2|TRBV4-1|TRBD2|NA
TGCGCCAGCAGCTCCCGATTACTATCGACTAGCGGGACGAACACCGGGGAGCTGTTTTTT
CASSSRLLSTSGTNTGELFF
>TRBJ2-6|TRBV7-7|TRBD1|NA
TGTGCCAGCAGCTTAGAGCGTTGGACAGGCCACTCTGGGGCCAACGTCCTGACTTTC
CASSLERWTGHSGANVLTF
>TRBJ2-1|TRBV18|NA|NA
TGTGCCAGCTCACCTGACAGGCCTGGGCAGTTCTTC
CASSPDRPGQFF
>TRBJ2-7|TRBV5-6|NA|NA
TGTGCCAGCAGCTTGTACAACGAGCAGTACTTC
CASSLYNEQYF
>TRBJ1-1|TRBV6-5|NA|NA
TGTGCCAGCAGCTCCGGAGCCCGGGTCACTGAAGCTTTCTTT
CASSSGARVTEAFF
>TRBJ1-1|TRBV7-2|NA|NA
TGTGCCAGCAGCTTAGCGGGGGGGGAGAACACTGAAGCTTTCTTT
CASSLAGGENTEAFF
>TRBJ1-5|TRBV6-4|NA|few
TGTGCCAGCAGTCCTGAGGAAAGCAATCAGCCCCAGCATTTT
CASSPEESNQPQHF
>TRBJ2-3|TRBV9|TRBD1|NA
TGTGCCAGCAGCGTAGCGGGACAGGGGGGATTAACAGATACGCAGTATTTT
CASSVAGQGGLTDTQYF
>TRBJ2-5|TRBV5-1|NA|NA
TGCGCCAGCAGCAAGGAGCCTCCGCAAGAGACCCAGTACTTC
CASSKEPPQETQYF
>TRBJ2-7|TRBV13|TRBD2|NA
TGTGCCAGCAGCTTAGGCCGGGTGGGAGGGAACGAGCAGTACTTC
CASSLGRVGGNEQYF
>TRBJ2-1|TRBV11-2|NA|NA
TGTGCCAGCAGCTTGGGGACAACCGGCTATGAGCAGTTCTTC
CASSLGTTGYEQFF
>TRBJ1-1|TRBV30|NA|NA
TGTGCCTGGAGTGCACAGGGACGCGGTGAAGCTTTCTTT
CAWSAQGRGEAFF
>TRBJ1-2|TRBV29-1|NA|NA
TGCAGCGTTGAGAGGAGGGGCTACACCTTC
CSVERRGYTF
>TRBJ2-1|TRBV7-3|TRBD2|NA
TGTGCCAGCAGCCTATTTCTAGCGGGGGGGAGAAATGAGCAGTTCTTC
CASSLFLAGGRNEQFF
>TRBJ1-1|TRBV27|NA|NA
TGTGCCAGCCGCGGTTTATGGAGTTTGTATACTGAAGCTTTCTTT
CASRGLWSLYTEAFF
>TRBJ2-1|TRBV30|NA|once
TGTGCCTGGAGCAGGGGGAGGTTAGTCAATGAGCAGTTCTTC
CAWSRGRLVNEQFF
>TRBJ2-7|TRBV15|TRBD2|NA
TGTGCCACCAGCGTCGGACTAGCGGGAGATTTTTGGCAGTACTTC
CATSVGLAGDFWQYF
>TRBJ1-4|TRBV5-1|TRBD1|NA
TGCGCCAGCAGCCCCACCCCCGTGACAGGGGATGAAAAACTGTTTTTT
CASSPTPVTGDEKLFF
>TRBJ2-3|TRBV28|NA|NA
TGTGCCAGCAGCATGGGGGCGGATCCAGATACGCAGTATTTT
CASSMGADPDTQYF
>TRBJ2-7|TRBV11-2|NA|NA
TGTGCCAGCAGCCGAGGGCCGGAAACTTACGAGCAGTACTTC
CASSRGPETYEQYF
>TRBJ1-4|TRBV7-9|TRBD1|NA
TGTGCCAGCAGCTTAGTAGACAGGGGGAATGAAAAACTGTTTTTT
CASSLVDRGNEKLFF
>TRBJ2-2|TRBV28|TRBD1|NA
TGTGCCAGCCTCGATGGGGACAGAGCCACCGGGGAGCTGTTTTTT
CASLDGDRATGELFF
>TRBJ2-6|TRBV19|TRBD1|few
TGTGCCAGTAGTTTCCGGACAGGGCAAGGGGCCAACGTCCTGACTTTC
CASSFRTGQGANVLTF